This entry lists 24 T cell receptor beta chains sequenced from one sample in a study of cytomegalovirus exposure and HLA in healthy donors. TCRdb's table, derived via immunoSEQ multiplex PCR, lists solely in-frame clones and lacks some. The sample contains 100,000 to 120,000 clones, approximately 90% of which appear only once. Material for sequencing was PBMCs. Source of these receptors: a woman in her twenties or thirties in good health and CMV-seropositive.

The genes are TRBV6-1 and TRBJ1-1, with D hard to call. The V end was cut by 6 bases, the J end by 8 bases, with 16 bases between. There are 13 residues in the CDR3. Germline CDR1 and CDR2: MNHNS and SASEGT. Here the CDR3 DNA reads TGTGCCAGCAGCGATTACCTAAGACACGAAGCTTTCTTT. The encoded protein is CASSDYLRHEAFF.

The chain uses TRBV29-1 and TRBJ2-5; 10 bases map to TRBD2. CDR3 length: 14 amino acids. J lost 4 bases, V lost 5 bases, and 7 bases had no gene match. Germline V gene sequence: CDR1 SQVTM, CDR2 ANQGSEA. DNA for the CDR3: TGCAGCGTTCGTAAAGCGGGAGGGCCAGAGACCCAGTACTTC. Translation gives CSVRKAGGPETQYF.

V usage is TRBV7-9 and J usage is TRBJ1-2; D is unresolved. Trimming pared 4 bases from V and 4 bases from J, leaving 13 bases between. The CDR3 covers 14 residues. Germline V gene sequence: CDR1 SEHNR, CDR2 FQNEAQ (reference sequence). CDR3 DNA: TGTGCCAGCAGCTCATCGGGGTCCCTCTATGGCTACACCTTC. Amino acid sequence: CASSSSGSLYGYTF.

CDR3 amino acids: CASSSNTGELFF. CDR3 nucleotide sequence: TGCGCCAGCAGCTCAAACACCGGGGAGCTGTTTTTT. The chain links TRBV5-1 to TRBJ2-2; D is unclear. The ends were cut back, 3 bases at V and 2 bases at J, with 2 bases in the middle. Germline lookup yields CDR1 SGHRS and CDR2 YFSETQ. This CDR3 has 12 residues.

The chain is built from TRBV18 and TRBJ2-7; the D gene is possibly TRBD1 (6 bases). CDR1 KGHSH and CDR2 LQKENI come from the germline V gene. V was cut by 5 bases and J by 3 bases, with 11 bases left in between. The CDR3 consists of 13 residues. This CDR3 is CASSTAQGYEQYF. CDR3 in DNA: TGTGCCAGCTCAACCGCACAGGGCTACGAGCAGTACTTC. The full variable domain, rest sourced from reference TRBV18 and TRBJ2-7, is NAGVMQNPRHLVRRRGQEARLRCSPMKGHSHVYWYRQLPEEGLKFMVYLQKENIIDESGMPKERFSAEFPKEGPSILRIQQVVRGDSAAYFCASSTAQGYEQYFGPGTRLTVT.

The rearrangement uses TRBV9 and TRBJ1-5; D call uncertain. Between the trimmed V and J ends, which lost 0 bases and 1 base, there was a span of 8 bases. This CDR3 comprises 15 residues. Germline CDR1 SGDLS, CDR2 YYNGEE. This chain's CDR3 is CASSVGLASNQPQHF. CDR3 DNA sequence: TGTGCCAGCAGCGTAGGTTTGGCAAGCAATCAGCCCCAGCATTTT. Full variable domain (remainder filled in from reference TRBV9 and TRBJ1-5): DSGVTQTPKHLITATGQRVTLRCSPRSGDLSVYWYQQSLDQGLQFLIQYYNGEERAKGNILERFSAQQFPDLHSELNLSSLELGDSALYFCASSVGLASNQPQHFGDGTRLSIL.

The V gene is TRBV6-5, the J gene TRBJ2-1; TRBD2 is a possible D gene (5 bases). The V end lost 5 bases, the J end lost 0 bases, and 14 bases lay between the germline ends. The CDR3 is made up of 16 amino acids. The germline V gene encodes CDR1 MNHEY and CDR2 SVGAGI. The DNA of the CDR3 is TGTGCCAGCAGTAACTTAGCGCTGAGCTCCTACAATGAGCAGTTCTTC. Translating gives CASSNLALSSYNEQFF.

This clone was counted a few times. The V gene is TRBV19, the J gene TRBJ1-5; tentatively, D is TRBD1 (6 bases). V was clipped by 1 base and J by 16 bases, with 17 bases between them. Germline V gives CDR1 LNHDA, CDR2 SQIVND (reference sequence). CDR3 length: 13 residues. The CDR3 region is CASSIGTVPLIHF. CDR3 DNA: TGTGCCAGTAGTATAGGGACAGTACCACTCATACATTTT.

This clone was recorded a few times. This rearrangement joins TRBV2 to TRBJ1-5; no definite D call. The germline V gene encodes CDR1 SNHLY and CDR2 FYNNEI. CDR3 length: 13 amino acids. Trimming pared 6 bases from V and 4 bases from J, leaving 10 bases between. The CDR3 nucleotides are TGTGCCAGCAGCGCGGACTTTAATCAGCCCCAGCATTTT. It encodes CASSADFNQPQHF.

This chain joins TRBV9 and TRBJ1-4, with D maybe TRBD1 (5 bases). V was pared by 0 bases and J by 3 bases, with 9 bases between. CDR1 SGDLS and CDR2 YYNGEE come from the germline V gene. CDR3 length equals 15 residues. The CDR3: CASSVGGRANEKLFF. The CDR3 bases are TGTGCCAGCAGCGTAGGGGGCAGGGCTAATGAAAAACTGTTTTTT.

The CDR3, as DNA: TGTGCCAGCAGCTTAACAGTCACCGGGGAGCTGTTTTTT. Translated: CASSLTVTGELFF. The chain recombines TRBV7-9 with TRBJ2-2; D is unresolved. Deletions cut 2 bases from V and 4 bases from J, with 5 bases between. There are 13 residues in the CDR3. CDR1 and CDR2 (germline): SEHNR, FQNEAQ (reference sequence).

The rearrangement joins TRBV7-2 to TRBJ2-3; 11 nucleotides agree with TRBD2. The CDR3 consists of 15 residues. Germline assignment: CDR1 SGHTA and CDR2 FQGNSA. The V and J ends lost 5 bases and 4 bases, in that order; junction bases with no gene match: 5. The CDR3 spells CASSLIAGGPDTQYF. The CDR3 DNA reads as TGTGCCAGCAGCCTAATAGCGGGGGGGCCAGATACGCAGTATTTT.

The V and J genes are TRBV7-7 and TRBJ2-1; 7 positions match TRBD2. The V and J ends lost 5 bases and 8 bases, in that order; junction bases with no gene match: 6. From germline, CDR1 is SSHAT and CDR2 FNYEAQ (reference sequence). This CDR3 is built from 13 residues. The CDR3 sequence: CASSQPGGDEQFF. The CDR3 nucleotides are TGTGCCAGCAGCCAGCCGGGGGGAGATGAGCAGTTCTTC.

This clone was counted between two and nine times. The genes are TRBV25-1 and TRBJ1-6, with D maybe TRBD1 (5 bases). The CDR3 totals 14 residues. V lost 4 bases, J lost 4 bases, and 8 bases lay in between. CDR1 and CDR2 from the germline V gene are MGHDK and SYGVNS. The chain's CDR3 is CASSVDRYNSPLHF. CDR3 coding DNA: TGTGCCAGCAGTGTTGACAGATATAATTCACCCCTCCACTTT.

The DNA of the CDR3 is TGTGCCAGCCTACAGGGTGGGTCCTACAATGAGCAGTTCTTC. This sequence encodes CASLQGGSYNEQFF. This chain joins TRBV10-3 and TRBJ2-1; D perhaps matches TRBD1 (6 bases). Germline CDR1 reads ENHRY; CDR2 reads SYGVKD. The CDR3 has 14 residues. With 10 bases removed from V and 1 base from J, the gap between germline ends came to 14 bases.

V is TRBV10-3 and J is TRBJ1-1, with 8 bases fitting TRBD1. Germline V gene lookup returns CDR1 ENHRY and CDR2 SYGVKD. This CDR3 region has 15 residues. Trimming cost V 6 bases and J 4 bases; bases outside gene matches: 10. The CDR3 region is CAIRDNQGASTEAFF. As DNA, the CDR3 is TGTGCCATCAGGGACAATCAGGGGGCCAGCACTGAAGCTTTCTTT.

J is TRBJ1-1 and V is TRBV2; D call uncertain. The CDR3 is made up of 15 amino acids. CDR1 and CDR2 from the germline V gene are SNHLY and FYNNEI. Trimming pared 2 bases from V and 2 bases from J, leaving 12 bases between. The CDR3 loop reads CASSESPQANTEAFF. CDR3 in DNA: TGTGCCAGCAGTGAATCCCCCCAAGCAAACACTGAAGCTTTCTTT.

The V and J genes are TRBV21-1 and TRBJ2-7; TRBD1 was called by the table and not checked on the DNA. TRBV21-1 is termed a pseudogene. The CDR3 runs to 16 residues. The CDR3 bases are TGTGCCAGCAGCATTTTCCGACAGATCTCCTCCTACGAGCAGTACTTC. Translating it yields CASSIFRQISSYEQYF.

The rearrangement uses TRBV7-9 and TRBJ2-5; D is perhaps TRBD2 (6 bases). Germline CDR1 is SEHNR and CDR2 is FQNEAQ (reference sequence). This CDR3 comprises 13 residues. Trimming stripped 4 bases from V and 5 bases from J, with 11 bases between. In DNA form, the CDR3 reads TGTGCCAGCAGCTCTTGGGGGGTCGAGACCCAGTACTTC. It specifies CASSSWGVETQYF.

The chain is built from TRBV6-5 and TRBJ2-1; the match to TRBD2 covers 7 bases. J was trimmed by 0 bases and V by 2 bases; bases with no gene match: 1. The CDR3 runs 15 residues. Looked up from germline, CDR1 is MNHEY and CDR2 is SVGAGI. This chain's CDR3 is CASSYGGSSYNEQFF. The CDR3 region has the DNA TGTGCCAGCAGTTACGGCGGGAGCTCCTACAATGAGCAGTTCTTC.

The DNA for the CDR3 is TGTGCCAGCAGCTTAAATGCGGGCCCTAGCCCCTACGAGCAGTACTTC. Translating gives CASSLNAGPSPYEQYF. This chain uses TRBV7-9 with TRBJ2-7, with TRBD2 as a possible D gene (5 bases). Between the trimmed V and J ends, which lost 2 bases and 2 bases, there was a span of 16 bases. This CDR3 comprises 16 residues. Germline V gene sequence: CDR1 SEHNR, CDR2 FQNEAQ (reference sequence). The full variable domain, with the rest looked up from reference TRBV7-9 and TRBJ2-7, is DTGVSQNPRHKITKRGQNVTFRCDPISEHNRLYWYRQTLGQGPEFLTYFQNEAQLEKSRLLSDRFSAERPKGSFSTLEIQRTEQGDSAMYLCASSLNAGPSPYEQYFGPGTRLTVT.

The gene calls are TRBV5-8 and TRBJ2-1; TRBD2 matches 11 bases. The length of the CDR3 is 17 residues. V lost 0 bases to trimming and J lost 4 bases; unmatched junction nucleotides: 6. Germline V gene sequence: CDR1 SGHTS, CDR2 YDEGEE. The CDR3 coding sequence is TGTGCCAGCAGCTTGGGCCTAGCGGGGGGCTTGTACAATGAGCAGTTCTTC. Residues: CASSLGLAGGLYNEQFF.

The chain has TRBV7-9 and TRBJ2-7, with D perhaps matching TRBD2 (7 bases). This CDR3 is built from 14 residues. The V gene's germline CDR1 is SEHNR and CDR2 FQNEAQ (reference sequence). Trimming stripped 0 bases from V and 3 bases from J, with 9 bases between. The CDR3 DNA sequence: TGTGCCAGCAGCTTAGCGGGAGGGGGCTACGAGCAGTACTTC. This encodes CASSLAGGGYEQYF.

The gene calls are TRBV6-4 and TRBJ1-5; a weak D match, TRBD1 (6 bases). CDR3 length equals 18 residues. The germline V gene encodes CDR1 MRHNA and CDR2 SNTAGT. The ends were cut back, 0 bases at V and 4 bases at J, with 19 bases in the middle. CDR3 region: CASSDSKIEQGENQPQHF. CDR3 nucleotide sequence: TGTGCCAGCAGTGACTCGAAGATAGAACAGGGCGAAAATCAGCCCCAGCATTTT.